These 26 T cell receptor beta chains originate from one sample sequenced in a study of blood T cell repertoires in COVID-19. Measured with immunoSEQ multiplex PCR; TCRdb has only the in-frame clones, and not every one. The sample records fewer than 350,000 clones, 88% being singletons. The material sequenced was PBMCs or T cells enriched from blood (not recorded which). The receptors come from a woman in her thirties who had been exposed to COVID-19.

The gene calls are TRBV27 and TRBJ1-5; 8 nucleotides match TRBD1. This CDR3 contains 19 residues. CDR1 and CDR2 from the germline V gene are MNHEY and SMNVEV (reference sequence). Trimming took 5 bases from V and 2 from J; bases not matched to a gene: 17. CDR3 in DNA: TGTGCCAGCAGTGGGGAAGCCGGGCAGGGGGCGCGTGGCAATCAGCCCCAGCATTTT. Translated: CASSGEAGQGARGNQPQHF.

The J gene is TRBJ2-3, the V gene TRBV11-3; TRBD1 matches 7 bases. In germline, CDR1 is SGHNT, CDR2 YENEEA. CDR3 length: 16 amino acids. The ends lost 2 bases at V and 2 bases at J; junction bases unmatched: 7. In DNA form, the CDR3 reads TGTGCCAGCAGCTTATTGAGGGGGCTACACACAGATACGCAGTATTTT. Translating gives CASSLLRGLHTDTQYF. Complete variable domain (other parts from reference TRBV11-3 and TRBJ2-3): EAGVVQSPRYKIIEKKQPVAFWCNPISGHNTLYWYLQNLGQGPELLIRYENEEAVDDSQLPKDRFSAERLKGVDSTLKIQPAELGDSAVYLCASSLLRGLHTDTQYFGPGTRLTVL.

V and J are TRBV28 and TRBJ2-5, with a possible D match to TRBD2 (6 bases). Per germline, CDR1 MDHEN and CDR2 SYDVKM. Trimming shortened V by 5 bases and J by 4 bases, and 23 bases separated the two germline ends. This CDR3 is 17 amino acids long. CDR3 nucleotide sequence: TGTGCCAGCAGTGGGCTGGAGGGCCGCCAGTTAGCAGAGACCCAGTACTTC. Translated, it gives CASSGLEGRQLAETQYF.

This chain connects TRBV6-5 to TRBJ1-2, with a tentative D call TRBD1 (6 bases). Between the trimmed V and J ends, which lost 6 bases and 8 bases, there was a span of 16 bases. The germline V gene encodes CDR1 MNHEY and CDR2 SVGAGI. This CDR3 contains 13 residues. CDR3 sequence (DNA): TGTGCCAGCAGCTTGATGGGGGCGAGAGGCTACACCTTC. Encoded protein: CASSLMGARGYTF.

This clone occurred a few times. The chain employs TRBV30 and TRBJ1-5; D possibly corresponds to TRBD1 (6 bases). V was shortened by 7 bases and J by 2 bases, with 21 bases between the two germline ends. This CDR3 has 16 residues. Germline loops: CDR1 GTSNPN, CDR2 SVGIG (reference sequence). The CDR3 here is CASSPNPGTRNQPQHF. The CDR3 DNA follows: TGTGCCTCTTCACCCAACCCCGGGACACGCAATCAGCCCCAGCATTTT.

The chain carries TRBV7-9 and TRBJ1-1; D uncertain. The CDR3 is made up of 12 amino acids. CDR1 SEHNR and CDR2 FQNEAQ come from the germline V gene (reference sequence). V lost 1 base and J lost 11, with 11 bases in between. As DNA, the CDR3 is TGTGCCAGCAGCTTAGAAAGTAGTGCGGCTTTCTTT. Translating it yields CASSLESSAAFF.

The chain employs TRBV6-5 and TRBJ2-5; 12 bases line up with TRBD2. The CDR3 consists of 14 residues. J lost 5 bases, V lost 5 bases, and 3 bases had no gene match. The germline V gene has CDR1 MNHEY and CDR2 SVGAGI. This CDR3 reads CASSRTSGMETQYF. The CDR3 coding sequence is TGTGCCAGCAGTAGGACTAGCGGGATGGAGACCCAGTACTTC.

Regarding this clone: Germline is not matched at one junction end, which may reflect a read error. Other DNA sequences in the same sample also yield this CDR3. V and J are TRBV7-9 and TRBJ2-1, with unresolved D. The CDR3 spans 11 residues. Per germline, CDR1 SEHNR and CDR2 FQNEAQ (reference sequence). The CDR3 here is CASSLYSEQFF. The CDR3 DNA reads as TGTGCCAGCAGCTTATACAGTGAGCAGTTCTTC.

The chain uses TRBV25-1 and TRBJ2-7, with 11 bases fitting TRBD2. Trimming removed 4 bases from V and 1 base from J; junction bases left unmatched: 6. The CDR3 contains 16 residues. Germline CDR1 and CDR2: MGHDK and SYGVNS. CDR3: CASSGLLAGGSYEQYF. For the CDR3, the DNA is TGTGCCAGCAGTGGTCTCTTAGCGGGAGGGTCCTACGAGCAGTACTTC.

This clone was seen more than once but under ten times. CDR3 bases: TGTGCCAGCATGAGGGAGGGTCGGAATGAGCAGTTCTTC. It codes for CASMREGRNEQFF. The chain has TRBV11-2 and TRBJ2-1; 7 bases align to TRBD2. The length of the CDR3 is 13 residues. Looked up from germline, CDR1 is SGHAT and CDR2 is FQNNGV. After removal of 7 bases from V and 7 bases from J, the junction contained 7 bases not matched to a gene.

The chain uses TRBV11-3 and TRBJ2-7, with TRBD2 identical over 7 bases. The germline CDR1 and CDR2 sequences are SGHNT and YENEEA. Germline trimming cut 6 bases from V and 5 bases from J; bases unmatched to any gene: 7. This CDR3 has 13 residues. The DNA of the CDR3 is TGTGCCAGCAGTTTGAGGGAGGGGAACGAGCAGTACTTC. This codes for CASSLREGNEQYF.

This chain connects TRBV19 to TRBJ1-1, with 8 positions matching TRBD1. The V gene end was trimmed by 5 bases and the J gene end by 3 bases; junction bases not matched to a gene: 11. The germline V gene encodes CDR1 LNHDA and CDR2 SQIVND (reference sequence). This CDR3 comprises 16 residues. CDR3 amino acids: CASSSRQGLKDTEAFF. Written as DNA, the CDR3 is TGTGCCAGTAGTTCCCGACAGGGGCTTAAGGACACTGAAGCTTTCTTT.

This chain joins TRBV19 and TRBJ1-2; D is undetermined. V shed 5 bases and J shed 4 bases, with 11 bases lying between them. The germline V gene has CDR1 LNHDA and CDR2 SQIVND (reference sequence). The length of the CDR3 is 13 residues. The CDR3 nucleotides read TGTGCCAGTAGTGCCCGGGGTATCTATGGCTACACCTTC. This encodes CASSARGIYGYTF.

The rearrangement joins TRBV7-9 to TRBJ2-2, with D unresolved. The V and J ends lost 2 bases and 4 bases respectively, with 5 bases between them. This CDR3 comprises 13 residues. Germline V gene data show CDR1 as SEHNR and CDR2 as FQNEAQ (reference sequence). The CDR3: CASSLPVTGELFF. In DNA, the CDR3 is TGTGCCAGCAGCTTACCAGTCACCGGGGAGCTGTTTTTT.

The chain uses TRBV27 and TRBJ2-3; TRBD2 might be the D (5 bases). The CDR3 length is 13 residues. V was clipped by 8 bases and J by 1 base, with 10 bases between them. The germline CDR1 and CDR2 sequences are MNHEY and SMNVEV (reference sequence). The CDR3 region has the DNA TGTGCCAGCTGCATGGGAGGCACAGATACGCAGTATTTT. This encodes CASCMGGTDTQYF.

This clone occurred a few times. The CDR3: CASSPYPGGQPQHF. The CDR3 DNA is TGTGCCAGCAGTCCCTACCCCGGGGGGCAGCCCCAGCATTTT. The chain has TRBV28 and TRBJ1-5; TRBD1 might be the D (5 bases). The CDR3 spans 14 residues. Germline CDR1 MDHEN, CDR2 SYDVKM. Trimming stripped 5 bases from V and 7 bases from J, with 15 bases between. The variable domain in full, with the rest retrieved from reference TRBV28 and TRBJ1-5, is DVKVTQSSRYLVKRTGEKVFLECVQDMDHENMFWYRQDPGLGLRLIYFSYDVKMKEKGDIPEGYSVSREKKERFSLILESASTNQTSMYLCASSPYPGGQPQHFGDGTRLSIL.

The V and J genes are TRBV27 and TRBJ2-2; 7 bases line up with TRBD2. The germline gives CDR1 MNHEY, CDR2 SMNVEV (reference sequence). The CDR3 has 15 residues. J gave up 6 bases and V 1 base, and 5 bases lay outside the gene matches. The CDR3 DNA is TGTGCCAGCAGTTTATTTAGTAGCGGGTCCGGGGAGCTGTTTTTT. Protein sequence: CASSLFSSGSGELFF.

The genes are TRBV2 and TRBJ1-3, with TRBD1 as a possible D gene (6 bases). V was clipped by 1 base and J by 1 base, with 11 bases between them. Looked up from germline, CDR1 is SNHLY and CDR2 is FYNNEI. This CDR3 is 16 amino acids long. The CDR3 spells CASSEVPRGSGNTIYF. The DNA for the CDR3 is TGTGCCAGCAGTGAAGTACCCAGGGGATCTGGAAACACCATATATTTT.

This clone was seen a single time. The gene calls are TRBV6-5 and TRBJ1-5; 7 nucleotides agree with TRBD1. V was clipped by 2 bases and J by 6 bases; unmatched bases: 7. The CDR3 length is 15 residues. Germline CDR1 and CDR2: MNHEY and SVGAGI. Here the CDR3 DNA reads TGTGCCAGCAGTTACCTTACAGGGGCGGGTCAGCCCCAGCATTTT. Its protein is CASSYLTGAGQPQHF.

Only one count was recorded for this clone. The V and J genes are TRBV27 and TRBJ2-1, with 10 bases fitting TRBD2. CDR1 is MNHEY and CDR2 is SMNVEV in the germline V gene (reference sequence). V trimming: 1 base; J trimming: 6 bases; junction bases outside the gene matches: 3. The CDR3 covers 15 residues. CDR3 residues: CASSLYLAGVNEQFF. The CDR3 DNA reads as TGTGCCAGCAGTTTATACCTAGCGGGAGTCAATGAGCAGTTCTTC.

This clone came up once. The chain is built from TRBV19 and TRBJ2-3, with TRBD2 matching 12 bases. Germline-derived CDR1 and CDR2 are LNHDA and SQIVND (reference sequence). The ends lost 4 bases at V and 3 bases at J; junction bases unmatched: 5. The CDR3 contains 16 residues. DNA of the CDR3: TGTGCCAGTAGTAAGACTAGCGGGAGAGGGACAGATACGCAGTATTTT. Translating it yields CASSKTSGRGTDTQYF.

The chain couples TRBV3-1 (or the pseudogene TRBV3-2) to TRBJ2-7, with D tentatively TRBD1 (6 bases). Germline V gives CDR1 LGHDT, CDR2 YNNKEL (reference sequence). Trimming removed 4 bases at V and 0 bases at J, with 13 bases between. This CDR3 is built from 15 residues. In DNA, the CDR3 is TGTGCCAGCAGCCGGGGCGGACAGAGCTCCTACGAGCAGTACTTC. Amino acid sequence: CASSRGGQSSYEQYF.

This chain joins TRBV28 and TRBJ2-7, with 8 bases lining up with TRBD2. The V and J ends lost 7 bases and 2 bases, in that order; junction bases with no gene match: 7. The germline V gene encodes CDR1 MDHEN and CDR2 SYDVKM. The CDR3 covers 14 residues. CDR3 DNA: TGTGCCAGCATCCCCGGGGGGGGAACCTACGAGCAGTACTTC. This sequence encodes CASIPGGGTYEQYF.

This chain links TRBV27 with TRBJ2-3, with TRBD2 as a possible D gene (5 bases). The CDR3 has 13 amino acids. Germline lookup yields CDR1 MNHEY and CDR2 SMNVEV (reference sequence). Trimming stripped 2 bases from V and 6 bases from J, with 9 bases between. The CDR3 loop is CASSLTRADTQYF. The CDR3 nucleotides are TGTGCCAGCAGTTTAACGCGGGCTGATACGCAGTATTTT.

The V call is TRBV28, the J call TRBJ2-3; 10 bases are shared with TRBD2. Germline V CDR1 and CDR2: MDHEN, SYDVKM. The V segment lost 5 bases and the J segment 1 base; nucleotides outside the gene matches: 3. The CDR3 covers 15 residues. CDR3 region: CASSASGSGTDTQYF. The CDR3, as DNA: TGTGCCAGCAGTGCTAGCGGGAGTGGCACAGATACGCAGTATTTT.

The chain uses TRBV2 and TRBJ1-5; D ambiguous. CDR1 and CDR2 from the germline V gene are SNHLY and FYNNEI. The V end was cut by 5 bases, the J end by 4 bases, with 6 bases between. The CDR3 runs 12 residues. As DNA, the CDR3 is TGTGCCAGCAGTTCACAGAATCAGCCCCAGCATTTT. Amino acid sequence: CASSSQNQPQHF.